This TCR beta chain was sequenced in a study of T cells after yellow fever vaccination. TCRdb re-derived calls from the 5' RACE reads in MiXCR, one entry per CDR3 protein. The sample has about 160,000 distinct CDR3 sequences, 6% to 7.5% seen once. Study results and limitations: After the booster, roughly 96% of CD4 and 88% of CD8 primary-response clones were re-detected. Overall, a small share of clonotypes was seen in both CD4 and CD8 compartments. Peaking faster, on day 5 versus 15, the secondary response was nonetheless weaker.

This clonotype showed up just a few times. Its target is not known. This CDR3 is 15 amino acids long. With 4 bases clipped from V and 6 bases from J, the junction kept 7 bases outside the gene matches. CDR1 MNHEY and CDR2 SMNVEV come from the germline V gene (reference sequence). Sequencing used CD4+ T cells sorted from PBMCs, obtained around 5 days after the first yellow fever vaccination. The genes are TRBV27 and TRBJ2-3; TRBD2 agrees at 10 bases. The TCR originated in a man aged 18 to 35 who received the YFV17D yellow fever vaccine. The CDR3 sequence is CASSSLLAGWDTQYF. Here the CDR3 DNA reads TGTGCCAGCAGTTCATTACTAGCGGGGTGGGATACGCAGTATTTT.